This TCR beta chain was recorded in a study of blood T cells in healthy people across ages. Study-level background: Every two T cells gave about one barcoded beta molecule via template switching.

The CDR3 contains 15 residues. The germline V gene encodes CDR1 SGHVS and CDR2 FQNEAQ. V was clipped by 5 bases and J by 5 bases, with 15 bases between them. This clonotype was counted a few times. What it recognizes is unknown. General study points: Conclusively comparing naive with antigen-experienced cells was impossible with unsorted PBMCs. TCR beta diversity per million T cells fell roughly linearly with age.

A second PCR of roughly 7 to 11 cycles used a sample-barcoded 5' primer and a J-beta primer mix. TCRdb reprocessed the 5' RACE reads via MiXCR and lists one record per CDR3 protein. Of some 730,000 distinct CDR3 sequences detected, about 20% appear once; the ten largest clones hold roughly 22%. The chain recombines TRBV7-8 with TRBJ2-2, with D unresolved. The TCR was taken from an older man in good health. Sequenced input: blood. CDR3 nucleotide sequence: TGTGCCAGCAGCGGGGTAGGGTTCGGTACCGGGGAGCTGTTTTTT. It specifies CASSGVGFGTGELFF.